One sample yielded the 9 T cell receptor beta chains listed below, sequenced in a study of T cells in Graves' hyperthyroidism and ophthalmopathy. RNA transcripts yielded amplified TCR beta CDR3 regions. HTBI primers were used for first-round RT-PCR of the TCR CDR3. MiXCR, applied by TCRdb to the multiplex PCR reads, yields one record per CDR3 protein. The sample carries about 300,000 distinct CDR3 sequences, 16% recorded once. The sequenced sample was blood. The receptors stem from a man aged 25 to 45 with Graves' hyperthyroidism.

The chain combines TRBV19 with TRBJ1-5; D perhaps matches TRBD1 (6 bases). The V gene lost 3 bases and the J gene lost 0 bases, with 12 bases spanning the gap. CDR1 is LNHDA and CDR2 is SQIVND in the germline V gene (reference sequence). The length of the CDR3 is 16 residues. CDR3 sequence (DNA): TGTGCCAGTAGTATCAAAACAGGGAATAGCAATCAGCCCCAGCATTTT. It codes for CASSIKTGNSNQPQHF.

This clonotype was seen repeatedly, ten times or more. The chain carries TRBV3-1 and TRBJ2-7, with D possibly matching TRBD2 (6 bases). The CDR3 loop spans 14 amino acids. The ends were cut back, 2 bases at V and 0 bases at J, with 8 bases in the middle. Per the germline V gene, CDR1 is LGHDT and CDR2 is YNNKEL (reference sequence). The CDR3 reads CASSQTDYSYEQYF. CDR3 DNA sequence: TGTGCCAGCAGCCAAACGGACTACTCCTACGAGCAGTACTTC.

This clonotype was found many times. The rearrangement uses TRBV29-1 and TRBJ1-1; 9 nucleotides match TRBD1. Trimming cost V 5 bases and J 6 bases; bases outside gene matches: 7. Germline V lookup: CDR1 SQVTM, CDR2 ANQGSEA. The length of the CDR3 is 13 residues. CDR3 nucleotides: TGCAGCGTTCCGGGACAGGGCAGGCCTGAAGCTTTCTTT. Amino acid sequence: CSVPGQGRPEAFF.

The genes are TRBV3-1 and TRBJ2-3; D unclear. Trimming removed 0 bases at V and 4 bases at J, with 5 bases between. The CDR3 extends over 13 amino acids. Germline V gene lookup returns CDR1 LGHDT and CDR2 YNNKEL (reference sequence). The CDR3 region is CASSQDYSDTQYF. CDR3 in DNA: TGTGCCAGCAGCCAAGATTATTCAGATACGCAGTATTTT.

The CDR3: CASSWSHRRQETQYF. The CDR3 DNA is TGTGCCAGCAGTTGGTCTCACAGGAGACAAGAGACCCAGTACTTC. The chain joins TRBV12-3 or TRBV12-4 to TRBJ2-5; D is possibly TRBD1 (5 bases). With 4 bases removed from V and 2 bases from J, the gap between germline ends came to 14 bases. The CDR3 is made up of 15 amino acids.

This clonotype came up many times. The chain combines TRBV3-1 with TRBJ1-5; TRBD1 agrees at 10 bases. Germline CDR1 LGHDT, CDR2 YNNKEL (reference sequence). V lost 6 bases and J lost 7; bases outside the gene matches: 9. The CDR3 has 15 residues. CDR3 in amino acids: CASSLNRDRGQPQHF. For the CDR3, the DNA is TGTGCCAGCAGTCTCAACCGGGACAGGGGACAGCCCCAGCATTTT.

This clonotype appeared a few times. The chain uses TRBV15 and TRBJ2-7, with 9 positions matching TRBD2. Trimming took 1 base from V and 3 from J; bases not matched to a gene: 10. The V gene's germline CDR1 is LNHNV and CDR2 YYDKDF (reference sequence). The CDR3 contains 17 residues. This CDR3 is CATSRAAGGRALYEQYF. The DNA for the CDR3 is TGTGCCACCAGCAGAGCAGCGGGCGGGAGGGCCCTCTACGAGCAGTACTTC.

The chain recombines TRBV28 with TRBJ2-2; D unclear. The germline CDR1 and CDR2 sequences are MDHEN and SYDVKM. The V and J ends lost 7 bases and 5 bases respectively, with 23 bases between them. The CDR3 is 17 amino acids. The DNA for the CDR3 is TGTGCCAGCACCACATGGGCAAGGACCGGCGGAACCGGGGAGCTGTTTTTT. Its translation is CASTTWARTGGTGELFF.

The chain uses TRBV7-9 and TRBJ2-1; unclear D gene. This CDR3 comprises 12 residues. Germline CDR1 SEHNR, CDR2 FQNEAQ (reference sequence). V lost 5 bases, J lost 7 bases, and 9 bases lay in between. This chain's CDR3 is CASSQVKNEQFF. CDR3 sequence (DNA): TGTGCCAGCAGCCAGGTCAAGAATGAGCAGTTCTTC.